The 13 T cell receptor beta chains given below trace back to one sample, sequenced in a study of blood T cell repertoires in COVID-19 (dated by TCRdb to 2018 to 2021). Receptor libraries were prepared by the immunoSEQ multiplex PCR assay. TCRdb retrieved this table from immuneACCESS and kept in-frame rearrangements only. Not all clones are present; in checked studies, unresolved V genes account for under half, and no reason is known for the remainder. The table for this sample lists 200,000 or so clones; roughly 85% of them were counted only once. In total, the top ten clones hold about 4.9% of the sample. Source material: peripheral blood. These receptors originate from a woman aged 25 to 45 with acute or convalescent COVID-19.

This chain joins TRBV27 and TRBJ1-2; 8 nucleotides match TRBD1. After removal of 8 bases from V and 7 bases from J, the junction contained 15 bases not matched to a gene. Per germline, CDR1 MNHEY and CDR2 SMNVEV (reference sequence). The CDR3 has 15 amino acids. The CDR3 DNA reads as TGTGCCAGCGGCTCCCCCGGACAGGGTATGCGTGGCTACACCTTC. It codes for CASGSPGQGMRGYTF.

A few counts support this clone. The V gene is TRBV5-1, the J gene TRBJ1-1; TRBD1 agrees at 7 bases. Looked up from germline, CDR1 is SGHRS and CDR2 is YFSETQ. Trimming took 0 bases from V and 1 from J; bases not matched to a gene: 3. The CDR3 extends over 15 amino acids. Here the CDR3 reads CASSLEGARNTEAFF. DNA of the CDR3: TGCGCCAGCAGCTTGGAGGGGGCGCGGAACACTGAAGCTTTCTTT.

This clone has more than one count but fewer than ten. The gene calls are TRBV7-2 and TRBJ1-1, with a tentative D call TRBD1 (6 bases). V lost 6 bases, J lost 2 bases, and 13 bases lay in between. The germline CDR1 and CDR2 sequences are SGHTA and FQGNSA. The CDR3 extends over 14 amino acids. CDR3 loop: CASRHTGRNTEAFF. In nucleotides, the CDR3 is TGTGCCAGCAGACATACAGGGAGAAACACTGAAGCTTTCTTT.

This chain uses TRBV30 with TRBJ1-2; 8 bases align to TRBD1. V dropped 3 bases and J dropped 1; count of bases not matched to a gene: 4. Per germline, CDR1 GTSNPN and CDR2 SVGIG (reference sequence). CDR3 length: 14 amino acids. The CDR3 is CAWRGTGGNYGYTF. CDR3 nucleotide sequence: TGTGCCTGGAGAGGGACAGGCGGTAACTATGGCTACACCTTC. Based on the CDR3 plus reference TRBV30 and TRBJ1-2, the full variable domain is SQTIHQWPATLVQPVGSPLSLECTVEGTSNPNLYWYRQAAGRGLQLLFYSVGIGQISSEVPQNLSASRPQDRQFILSSKKLLLSDSGFYLCAWRGTGGNYGYTFGSGTRLTVV.

The genes are TRBV7-9 and TRBJ1-1; 9 nucleotides agree with TRBD1. V shed 4 bases and J 3 bases; nucleotides not matched to a gene: 9. Looked up from germline, CDR1 is SEHNR and CDR2 is FQNEAQ (reference sequence). This CDR3 is 16 amino acids long. In nucleotides, the CDR3 is TGTGCCAGCAGCTCCGGACAGGGGAGGAGGGACACTGAAGCTTTCTTT. It encodes CASSSGQGRRDTEAFF.

The V gene is TRBV6-5, the J gene TRBJ1-5; no firm D call. The CDR3 sequence is 13 residues long. V was shortened by 6 bases and J by 1 base, with 7 bases between the two germline ends. CDR1 and CDR2 from the germline V gene are MNHEY and SVGAGI. CDR3 sequence (DNA): TGTGCCAGCAGGAGGAACAGCAATCAGCCCCAGCATTTT. Translation: CASRRNSNQPQHF.

V is TRBV25-1 and J is TRBJ2-7, with TRBD1 matching over 8 bases. This CDR3 spans 14 amino acids. Germline trimming cut 6 bases from V and 6 bases from J; bases unmatched to any gene: 10. Germline CDR1 and CDR2: MGHDK and SYGVNS. Here the CDR3 reads CASSGAGQVSEQYF. The CDR3 nucleotides read TGTGCCAGCAGCGGGGCGGGACAGGTCTCCGAGCAGTACTTC.

J is TRBJ1-1 and V is TRBV27, with 9 bases matching TRBD1. This CDR3 comprises 15 residues. CDR1 and CDR2 from the germline V gene are MNHEY and SMNVEV (reference sequence). V was clipped by 5 bases and J by 2 bases; unmatched bases: 6. DNA of the CDR3: TGTGCCAGCAGTAGACAGGGGGGGGGAAACACTGAAGCTTTCTTT. Translating gives CASSRQGGGNTEAFF.

The chain couples TRBV19 to TRBJ1-5; D is uncertain. Germline CDR1 LNHDA, CDR2 SQIVND (reference sequence). V gave up 5 bases and J gave up 2 bases, with 19 bases separating them. The length of the CDR3 is 17 residues. In DNA, the CDR3 is TGTGCCAGTAGTTTTAGCGGACTGTCGAGGGGCAATCAGCCCCAGCATTTT. Protein sequence: CASSFSGLSRGNQPQHF. Variable domain in full (rest from reference TRBV19 and TRBJ1-5): DGGITQSPKYLFRKEGQNVTLSCEQNLNHDAMYWYRQDPGQGLRLIYYSQIVNDFQKGDIAEGYSVSREKKESFPLTVTSAQKNPTAFYLCASSFSGLSRGNQPQHFGDGTRLSIL.

The chain couples TRBV9 to TRBJ2-7, with D perhaps TRBD2 (5 bases). CDR3 length: 14 residues. The germline V and J ends were trimmed by 0 bases and 9 bases, with 16 bases remaining between them. Looked up from germline, CDR1 is SGDLS and CDR2 is YYNGEE. CDR3 nucleotide sequence: TGTGCCAGCAGCGTAGACCCTAGCTCGGGCGGGCAGTACTTC. Protein sequence: CASSVDPSSGGQYF. The variable domain in full, with the rest retrieved from reference TRBV9 and TRBJ2-7, is DSGVTQTPKHLITATGQRVTLRCSPRSGDLSVYWYQQSLDQGLQFLIQYYNGEERAKGNILERFSAQQFPDLHSELNLSSLELGDSALYFCASSVDPSSGGQYFGPGTRLTVT.

This chain uses TRBV5-8 with TRBJ1-1; 9 bases align to TRBD1. Germline V gene data show CDR1 as SGHTS and CDR2 as YDEGEE. Trimming took 1 base from V and 0 from J; bases not matched to a gene: 10. The CDR3 covers 18 residues. CDR3 in amino acids: CASSLRNTGGVMNTEAFF. The CDR3 DNA reads TGTGCCAGCAGCTTGAGAAATACAGGGGGCGTTATGAACACTGAAGCTTTCTTT.

Points on this clone: This specimen includes other DNA sequences encoding the same CDR3. V usage is TRBV12-3 or TRBV12-4 and J usage is TRBJ2-3; 8 positions match TRBD2. J lost 3 bases, V lost 5 bases, and 1 base had no gene match. CDR3 length: 13 residues. This CDR3 is CASSPSGTDTQYF. The CDR3 DNA is TGTGCCAGCAGTCCTAGCGGGACAGATACGCAGTATTTT.

The genes are TRBV5-1 and TRBJ1-1; maybe TRBD1 (6 bases). Germline V lookup: CDR1 SGHRS, CDR2 YFSETQ. The CDR3 is 14 residues long. Trimming took off 3 bases at V and 1 base at J, with 10 bases between the two ends. The CDR3 spells CASSSTRGNTEAFF. CDR3 in DNA: TGCGCCAGCAGCTCAACCAGGGGGAACACTGAAGCTTTCTTT.